This record covers a single T cell receptor beta chain. The target antigen is unknown. This sample was taken from a study of blood T cells in healthy people across ages. Study-level points and caveats: Researchers said unsorted PBMCs prevented a conclusive naive versus antigen-experienced comparison.

The germline gives CDR1 SGHRS, CDR2 YFSETQ. The length of the CDR3 is 13 residues. Combining a sample-barcoded 5' primer with a J-beta primer mix, a second PCR ran for about 6 to 12 cycles. MiXCR was run by TCRdb on the 5' RACE reads, yielding one entry per CDR3 protein. The sample holds about 810,000 distinct CDR3 sequences, about 36% seen once. Source material: blood. The rearrangement links TRBV5-1 to TRBJ2-4, with TRBD1 matching over 8 bases. The DNA end is more similar to TRBJ2-7, so the J call may be wrong. This sequence was found in a man aged 18 to 29 in good health. This chain's CDR3 is CASKRTGFSEQYF. The CDR3 nucleotides are TGCGCCAGCAAGCGGACAGGGTTCAGCGAGCAGTACTTC.